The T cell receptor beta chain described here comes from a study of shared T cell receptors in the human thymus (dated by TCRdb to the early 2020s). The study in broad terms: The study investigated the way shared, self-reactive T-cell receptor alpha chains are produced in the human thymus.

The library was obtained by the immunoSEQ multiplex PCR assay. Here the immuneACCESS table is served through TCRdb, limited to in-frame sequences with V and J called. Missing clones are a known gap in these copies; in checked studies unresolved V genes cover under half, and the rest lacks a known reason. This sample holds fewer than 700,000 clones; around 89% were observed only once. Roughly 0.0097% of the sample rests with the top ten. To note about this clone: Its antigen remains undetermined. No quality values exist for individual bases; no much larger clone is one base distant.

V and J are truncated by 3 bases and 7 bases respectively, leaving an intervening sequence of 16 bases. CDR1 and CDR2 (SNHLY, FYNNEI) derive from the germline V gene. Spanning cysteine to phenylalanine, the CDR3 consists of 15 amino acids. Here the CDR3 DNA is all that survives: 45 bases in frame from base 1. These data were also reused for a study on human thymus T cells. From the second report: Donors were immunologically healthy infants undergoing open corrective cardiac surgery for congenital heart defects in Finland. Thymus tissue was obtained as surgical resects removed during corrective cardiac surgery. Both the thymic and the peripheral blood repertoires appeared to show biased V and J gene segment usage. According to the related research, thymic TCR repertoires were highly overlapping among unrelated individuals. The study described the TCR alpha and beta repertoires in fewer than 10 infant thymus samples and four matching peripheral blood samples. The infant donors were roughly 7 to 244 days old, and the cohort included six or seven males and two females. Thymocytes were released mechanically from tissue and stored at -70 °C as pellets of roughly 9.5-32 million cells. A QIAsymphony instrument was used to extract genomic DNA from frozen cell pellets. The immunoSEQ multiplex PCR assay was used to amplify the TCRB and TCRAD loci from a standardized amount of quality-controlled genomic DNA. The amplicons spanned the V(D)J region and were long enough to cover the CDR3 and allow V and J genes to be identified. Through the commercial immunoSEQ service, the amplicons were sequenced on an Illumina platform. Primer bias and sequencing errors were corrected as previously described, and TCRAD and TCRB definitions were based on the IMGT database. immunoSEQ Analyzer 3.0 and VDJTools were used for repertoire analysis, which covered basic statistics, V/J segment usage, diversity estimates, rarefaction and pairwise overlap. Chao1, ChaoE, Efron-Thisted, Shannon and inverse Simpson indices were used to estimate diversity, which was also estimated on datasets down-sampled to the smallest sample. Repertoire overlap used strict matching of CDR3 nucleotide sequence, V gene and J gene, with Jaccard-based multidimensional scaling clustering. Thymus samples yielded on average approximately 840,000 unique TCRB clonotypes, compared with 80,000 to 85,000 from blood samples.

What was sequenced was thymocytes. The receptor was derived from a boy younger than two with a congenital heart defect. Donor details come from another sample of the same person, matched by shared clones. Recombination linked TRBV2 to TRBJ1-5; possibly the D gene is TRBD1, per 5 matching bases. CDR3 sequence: CASSDPGGRGQPQHF. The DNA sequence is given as TGTGCCAGCAGTGACCCCGGGGGTAGAGGGCAGCCCCAGCATTTT.